This TCR beta chain was sequenced for a study of tumor-infiltrating lymphocytes in localized non-small cell lung cancer. Study observations and caveats: Technical variation could not be separated from intratumor heterogeneity here. T-cell fraction did not differ between immunotypes IM1 and IM2. Available tissue quantity limited TCR sequencing to a patient subset.

The CDR3 spans 13 residues. Trimming stripped 4 bases from V and 3 bases from J, with 9 bases between. Per the germline V gene, CDR1 is SGHTA and CDR2 is FQGTGA. With regard to this clone: What it recognizes is unknown.

Profiled with immunoSEQ multiplex PCR; TCRdb holds only in-frame clones, not every one. Of 11,000 to 15,000 clones in the sample, about 64% were seen once. The chain links TRBV7-3 to TRBJ1-1; no firm D call. This TCR was sampled from a human donor with non-small cell lung cancer. The sample consisted of uninvolved lung tissue not adjacent to the tumor. The CDR3 DNA reads TGTGCCAGCAGCTCCACCCCCGACACTGAAGCTTTCTTT. Protein product: CASSSTPDTEAFF.